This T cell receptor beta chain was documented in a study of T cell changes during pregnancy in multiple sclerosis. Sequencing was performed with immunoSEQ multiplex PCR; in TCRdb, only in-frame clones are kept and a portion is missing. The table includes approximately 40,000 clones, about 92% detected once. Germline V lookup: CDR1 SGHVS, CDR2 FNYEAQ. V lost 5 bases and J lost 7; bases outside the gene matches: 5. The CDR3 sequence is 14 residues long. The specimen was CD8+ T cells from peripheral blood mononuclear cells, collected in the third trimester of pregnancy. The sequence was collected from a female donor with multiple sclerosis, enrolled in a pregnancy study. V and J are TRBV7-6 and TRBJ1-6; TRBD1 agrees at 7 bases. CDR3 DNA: TGTGCCAGCAGCGCGACAGGGTTGAATTCACCCCTCCACTTT. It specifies CASSATGLNSPLHF.